This TCR beta chain was recovered during a study of breast tumors, draining lymph nodes, adjacent tissues. Study conclusions and caveats: Luminal-like breast cancer showed significantly greater tumor-nontumor repertoire similarity than basal-like breast cancer did. The lymph node origin of tumor T cells was framed as consistent with a hypothesis, not demonstrated. Tumors had less TCR diversity than lymph nodes, more than nontumor tissue.

The lymph nodes were axillary draining lymph nodes from breast cancer patients. MiXCR, run by TCRdb on the multiplex PCR reads, gives a single entry per CDR3 protein. The table has 150,000 to 200,000 distinct CDR3 sequences, roughly a third seen once. This clonotype has just a few counts. Antigen specificity is unknown. V shed 0 bases and J shed 5 bases, with 14 bases lying between them. Germline lookup yields CDR1 SGHKS and CDR2 YYEKEE (reference sequence). CDR3 length: 15 amino acids. The V call is TRBV5-5, the J call TRBJ1-1; no clear D. The receptor's source is a female donor with breast cancer. Some clones in this sample may be carry-over from other donors' samples. Sequencing was carried out using axillary lymph node tissue. As DNA, the CDR3 is TGTGCCAGCAGCTTGGGAGAGGGAGGTGGAACTGAAGCTTTCTTT. Translated: CASSLGEGGGTEAFF. The entire variable domain, with the rest obtained from reference TRBV5-5 and TRBJ1-1, is as follows: DAGVTQSPTHLIKTRGQQVTLRCSPISGHKSVSWYQQVLGQGPQFIFQYYEKEERGRGNFPDRFSARQFPNYSSELNVNALLLGDSALYLCASSLGEGGGTEAFFGQGTRLTVV.